A selection of T cell receptor beta chains follows, all from one sample in a study of blood T cell repertoires in COVID-19. The assay was immunoSEQ multiplex PCR, and TCRdb's table has in-frame clones only and misses some. The sample lists about 280,000 clones, roughly 85% occurring once. The sample taken for sequencing was peripheral blood. Receptor source: a woman in her sixties or seventies with acute or convalescent COVID-19. Each CDR3 is given with its conserved first and last residue. Each record gives: CDR3 protein, CDR3 DNA, V gene, clone size, D gene, J gene. A D gene is named only where the DNA matches it firmly. Some rows mark clone size as missing; the rest say once, few, many or name a class of expanded clone.

CDR3aa: CASSLVRGRGTEAFF
CDR3nt: TGTGCCAGCAGCTTGGTACGGGGGAGGGGCACTGAAGCTTTCTTT
v_gene: TRBV5-6
abundance: .
d_gene: .
j_gene: TRBJ1-1

CDR3aa: CASSPWGQGWFF
CDR3nt: TGTGCCAGTAGCCCGTGGGGCCAAGGATGGTTCTTT
v_gene: TRBV19
abundance: few
d_gene: .
j_gene: TRBJ1-1

CDR3aa: CATSLGAREQYF
CDR3nt: TGTGCCACCAGCTTGGGGGCGCGAGAGCAGTACTTC
v_gene: TRBV15
abundance: .
d_gene: .
j_gene: TRBJ2-7

CDR3aa: CASSPTTGEDGYTF
CDR3nt: TGTGCCAGCAGCCCAACGACAGGGGAAGATGGCTACACCTTC
v_gene: TRBV9
abundance: .
d_gene: TRBD1
j_gene: TRBJ1-2

CDR3aa: CASSPGQGEQETQYF
CDR3nt: TGTGCCAGCAGTCCGGGACAGGGGGAGCAAGAGACCCAGTACTTC
v_gene: TRBV2
abundance: .
d_gene: TRBD1
j_gene: TRBJ2-5

CDR3aa: CASSSRAGGAADTQYF
CDR3nt: TGCGCCAGCAGCTCACGCGCCGGGGGGGCCGCAGATACGCAGTATTTT
v_gene: TRBV5-1
abundance: .
d_gene: TRBD2
j_gene: TRBJ2-3

CDR3aa: CASSQVGQSQPQHF
CDR3nt: TGTGCCAGCAGCCAAGTGGGACAGAGTCAGCCCCAGCATTTT
v_gene: TRBV3-1/TRBV3-2
abundance: .
d_gene: TRBD1
j_gene: TRBJ1-5

CDR3aa: CASSIGGNYGYTF
CDR3nt: TGTGCCAGTAGTATCGGGGGTAACTATGGCTACACCTTC
v_gene: TRBV19
abundance: .
d_gene: .
j_gene: TRBJ1-2

CDR3aa: CASRGNRATEAFF
CDR3nt: TGTGCCAGCAGGGGGAACAGGGCGACTGAAGCTTTCTTT
v_gene: TRBV12-3/TRBV12-4
abundance: .
d_gene: .
j_gene: TRBJ1-1

CDR3aa: CASRETGTGNTIYF
CDR3nt: TGCGCCAGCAGAGAGACAGGAACTGGAAACACCATATATTTT
v_gene: TRBV10-2
abundance: .
d_gene: .
j_gene: TRBJ1-3

CDR3aa: CASSLARGAGDEQFF
CDR3nt: TGTGCCAGCAGCTTAGCGCGGGGGGCCGGGGATGAGCAGTTCTTC
v_gene: TRBV7-9
abundance: .
d_gene: TRBD2
j_gene: TRBJ2-1

CDR3aa: CASLQWRQGYNEQFF
CDR3nt: TGTGCCAGCCTCCAATGGAGACAGGGATACAATGAGCAGTTCTTC
v_gene: TRBV6-5
abundance: .
d_gene: TRBD1
j_gene: TRBJ2-1

CDR3aa: CASSRTSGGGNEQFF
CDR3nt: TGTGCCAGTAGTAGGACTAGCGGGGGAGGGAATGAGCAGTTCTTC
v_gene: TRBV19
abundance: .
d_gene: TRBD2
j_gene: TRBJ2-1

CDR3aa: CAWSDRPNTEAFF
CDR3nt: TGTGCCTGGAGTGACAGGCCGAACACTGAAGCTTTCTTT
v_gene: TRBV30
abundance: .
d_gene: .
j_gene: TRBJ1-1

CDR3aa: CAIRGGQGRGETQYF
CDR3nt: TGTGCCATCAGGGGCGGACAGGGGAGAGGAGAGACCCAGTACTTC
v_gene: TRBV10-3
abundance: .
d_gene: TRBD1
j_gene: TRBJ2-5

CDR3aa: CASSGPPGGNTQYF
CDR3nt: TGTGCCAGCAGCGGGCCCCCGGGGGGGAATACGCAGTATTTT
v_gene: TRBV11-2
abundance: .
d_gene: TRBD2
j_gene: TRBJ2-3

CDR3aa: CASSIITGAPIEEQFF
CDR3nt: TGTGCCAGTAGTATCATTACAGGGGCCCCTATTGAGGAGCAGTTCTTC
v_gene: TRBV19
abundance: .
d_gene: TRBD1
j_gene: TRBJ2-1

CDR3aa: CAISEKSGGGTDTQYF
CDR3nt: TGTGCCATCAGTGAGAAGAGCGGGGGGGGCACAGATACGCAGTATTTT
v_gene: TRBV10-3
abundance: .
d_gene: TRBD2
j_gene: TRBJ2-3

CDR3aa: CASKPEKGGASTEAFF
CDR3nt: TGTGCCAGCAAGCCCGAAAAAGGGGGCGCGAGCACTGAAGCTTTCTTT
v_gene: TRBV5-4
abundance: .
d_gene: TRBD1
j_gene: TRBJ1-1

CDR3aa: CASSPTSGGTTDTQYF
CDR3nt: TGCGCCAGCAGCCCAACTAGCGGGGGGACCACAGATACGCAGTATTTT
v_gene: TRBV10-2
abundance: .
d_gene: TRBD2
j_gene: TRBJ2-3

CDR3aa: CASSPPKGGGSERMNTEAFF
CDR3nt: TGTGCCAGCTCACCACCGAAGGGAGGGGGGTCGGAGCGCATGAACACTGAAGCTTTCTTT
v_gene: TRBV18
abundance: .
d_gene: .
j_gene: TRBJ1-1

CDR3aa: CAWSVARGPGQPQHF
CDR3nt: TGTGCCTGGAGTGTAGCCAGGGGACCAGGTCAGCCCCAGCATTTT
v_gene: TRBV30
abundance: .
d_gene: .
j_gene: TRBJ1-5

CDR3aa: CASSLWETIYF
CDR3nt: TGTGCCAGCAGTTTGTGGGAGACCATATATTTT
v_gene: TRBV12-3/TRBV12-4
abundance: .
d_gene: .
j_gene: TRBJ1-3

CDR3aa: CASSNRDRANEQYF
CDR3nt: TGTGCCAGCAGCAACCGGGACAGGGCCAACGAGCAGTACTTC
v_gene: TRBV7-9
abundance: .
d_gene: TRBD1
j_gene: TRBJ2-7

CDR3aa: CASSLGRTGYNQPQHF
CDR3nt: TGTGCCAGCAGCTTAGGGAGGACAGGGTACAATCAGCCCCAGCATTTT
v_gene: TRBV7-8
abundance: once
d_gene: TRBD1
j_gene: TRBJ1-5

CDR3aa: CASSPGGKATNEKLFF
CDR3nt: TGTGCCAGCAGCCCCGGGGGGAAGGCAACTAATGAAAAACTGTTTTTT
v_gene: TRBV14
abundance: .
d_gene: .
j_gene: TRBJ1-4

CDR3aa: CASIRAKGTGLFGEQFF
CDR3nt: TGCGCCAGCATCAGGGCGAAGGGGACAGGGTTGTTCGGTGAGCAGTTCTTC
v_gene: TRBV10-2
abundance: once
d_gene: TRBD1
j_gene: TRBJ2-1

CDR3aa: CASSQDPGTGLNYGYTF
CDR3nt: TGTGCCAGCAGCCAAGATCCCGGGACAGGGTTAAACTATGGCTACACCTTC
v_gene: TRBV3-1/TRBV3-2
abundance: .
d_gene: TRBD1
j_gene: TRBJ1-2

CDR3aa: CASSEGRAGNTIYF
CDR3nt: TGTGCCAGCAGTGAAGGGAGAGCTGGAAACACCATATATTTT
v_gene: TRBV2
abundance: .
d_gene: .
j_gene: TRBJ1-3

CDR3aa: CASSPQGVRGNTIYF
CDR3nt: TGTGCCAGTAGTCCCCAGGGCGTGAGAGGAAACACCATATATTTT
v_gene: TRBV19
abundance: .
d_gene: .
j_gene: TRBJ1-3

CDR3aa: CASSMGRDRREKLFF
CDR3nt: TGTGCCAGTAGTATGGGAAGGGACAGAAGAGAAAAACTGTTTTTT
v_gene: TRBV19
abundance: once
d_gene: TRBD1
j_gene: TRBJ1-4

CDR3aa: CASGPQGMNTEAFF
CDR3nt: TGTGCTAGTGGTCCACAGGGTATGAACACTGAAGCTTTCTTT
v_gene: TRBV12-5
abundance: .
d_gene: .
j_gene: TRBJ1-1

CDR3aa: CAISVLGGTDTQYF
CDR3nt: TGTGCCATCAGTGTCTTAGGGGGCACAGATACGCAGTATTTT
v_gene: TRBV10-3
abundance: .
d_gene: .
j_gene: TRBJ2-3

CDR3aa: CASNEGREAFF
CDR3nt: TGTGCCAGCAACGAGGGCAGGGAAGCTTTCTTT
v_gene: TRBV2
abundance: .
d_gene: .
j_gene: TRBJ1-1

CDR3aa: CASSPLTGNGAFF
CDR3nt: TGTGCCAGCAGCCCGCTCACAGGGAACGGAGCTTTCTTT
v_gene: TRBV7-8
abundance: .
d_gene: .
j_gene: TRBJ1-1

CDR3aa: CASSYRGDRYYGYTF
CDR3nt: TGTGCCAGCAGTTACCGCGGGGACCGGTACTATGGCTACACCTTC
v_gene: TRBV6-5
abundance: .
d_gene: .
j_gene: TRBJ1-2

CDR3aa: CASSKTGTLSGANVLTF
CDR3nt: TGTGCCAGCAGCAAGACAGGGACCCTCTCTGGGGCCAACGTCCTGACTTTC
v_gene: TRBV7-6
abundance: .
d_gene: TRBD1
j_gene: TRBJ2-6

CDR3aa: CASSRQAHGPQHF
CDR3nt: TGTGCCAGCAGCCGACAGGCACACGGGCCCCAGCATTTT
v_gene: TRBV5-8
abundance: .
d_gene: .
j_gene: TRBJ1-5

CDR3aa: CANRRLFPDTQYF
CDR3nt: TGTGCCAACAGGAGGCTCTTCCCAGATACGCAGTATTTT
v_gene: TRBV2
abundance: .
d_gene: .
j_gene: TRBJ2-3

CDR3aa: CASSLRAGAEAFF
CDR3nt: TGTGCCAGCAGCTTACGAGCAGGGGCTGAAGCTTTCTTT
v_gene: TRBV7-9
abundance: once
d_gene: .
j_gene: TRBJ1-1

CDR3aa: CASSLGDGDGYTF
CDR3nt: TGCGCCAGCAGCCTGGGAGACGGGGATGGCTACACCTTC
v_gene: TRBV5-1
abundance: .
d_gene: .
j_gene: TRBJ1-2